The TCR beta chain under discussion was sequenced for a study of blood T cell repertoires in COVID-19. The overall study: The origin of the acute and convalescent COVID-19 samples was the United States, Italy and Spain. In each case, the material was cDNA or gDNA derived from T cells, B-cell-depleted T cells, or PBMCs.

The CDR3 covers 19 residues. Germline V gene lookup returns CDR1 SGHAT and CDR2 FQNNGV. Trimming removed 6 bases from V and 0 bases from J, with 24 bases in between. Original processing methods: It was from reference gene primer amplification that nucleated cell counts were estimated. Repertoires were generated with immunoSEQ multiplex PCR, while TCRdb's copy carries only in-frame clones and drops some. The DNA was the basis for D and trimming; V, J and clone size are from that table. Found here are around 100,000 clones, more than 70% of them singletons; the top ten hold 17%. The material sequenced was peripheral blood. The chain joins TRBV11-2 to TRBJ1-3; tentative D call: TRBD1 (5 bases). The sequence derives from a woman older than 75 in a cohort sampled during active COVID-19. The CDR3 region has the DNA TGTGCCAGCAGGAGCTTATTGGTTCGAATTCAGGGCTCTGGAAACACCATATATTTT. Protein: CASRSLLVRIQGSGNTIYF.